Listed here are 8 T cell receptor beta chains from one sample, sequenced in a study of blood T cell repertoires in COVID-19. Assay: immunoSEQ multiplex PCR; the TCRdb copy retains only in-frame clones and omits some. Of about 180,000 clones in the sample, around four fifths were seen once. Source material: PBMCs or T cells enriched from blood (not recorded which). Source of these receptors: a woman in her 50s who had recovered from COVID-19.

The genes are TRBV5-8 and TRBJ2-2; 9 nucleotides match TRBD1. CDR1 SGHTS and CDR2 YDEGEE come from the germline V gene. The CDR3 runs to 14 residues. Germline trimming cut 4 bases from V and 6 bases from J; bases unmatched to any gene: 4. The CDR3 DNA is TGTGCCAGCAGCGCGGACAGGGGCGCCGGGGAGCTGTTTTTT. Protein sequence: CASSADRGAGELFF. Drawing the rest from reference TRBV5-8 and TRBJ2-2, the complete variable domain is EAGVTQSPTHLIKTRGQQATLRCSPISGHTSVYWYQQALGLGLQFLLWYDEGEERNRGNFPPRFSGRQFPNYSSELNVNALELEDSALYLCASSADRGAGELFFGEGSRLTVL.

The V and J genes are TRBV15 and TRBJ2-5; TRBD1 is a possible D gene (6 bases). CDR1 is LNHNV, CDR2 YYDKDF, per germline (reference sequence). Trimming left V 1 base short and J 2 bases short, with 14 bases between. This CDR3 has 16 amino acids. CDR3 nucleotides: TGTGCCACCAGCAGAGGGGTAGGGGGTTCTCAAGAGACCCAGTACTTC. Protein: CATSRGVGGSQETQYF.

This clone was recorded only once. In nucleotides, the CDR3 is TGTGCCAGCAGTGAAGAACCAGGACACAACTCCTACGAGCAGTACTTC. Protein sequence: CASSEEPGHNSYEQYF. This chain uses TRBV2 with TRBJ2-7; a weak D match, TRBD1 (5 bases). This CDR3 is built from 16 residues. Trimming stripped 1 base from V and 0 bases from J, with 13 bases between. CDR1 is SNHLY and CDR2 is FYNNEI in the germline V gene.

This rearrangement joins TRBV19 to TRBJ2-1, with 7 nucleotides matching TRBD1. The CDR3 is made up of 16 amino acids. V trimming: 1 base; J trimming: 0 bases; junction bases outside the gene matches: 3. Germline CDR1 is LNHDA and CDR2 is SQIVND (reference sequence). Here the CDR3 reads CASSIVTGVSYNEQFF. The CDR3 DNA follows: TGTGCCAGTAGTATAGTCACAGGGGTCTCCTACAATGAGCAGTTCTTC.

This clone was recorded only once. V gene TRBV28 combines with J gene TRBJ1-5, with TRBD1 matching over 11 bases. The CDR3 is made up of 18 amino acids. Germline V lookup: CDR1 MDHEN, CDR2 SYDVKM. V dropped 4 bases and J dropped 5; count of bases not matched to a gene: 13. CDR3 nucleotides: TGTGCCAGCAGTTCGGGACAGGGGGGAGCAATTGGGTATCAGCCCCAGCATTTT. Residues: CASSSGQGGAIGYQPQHF.

The chain links TRBV5-1 to TRBJ2-3; D is unresolved. Germline lookup yields CDR1 SGHRS and CDR2 YFSETQ. The CDR3 loop spans 16 amino acids. Trimming stripped 6 bases from V and 0 bases from J, with 17 bases between. This CDR3 reads CASMVQCLRSTDTQYF. In DNA, the CDR3 is TGCGCCAGCATGGTACAGTGTCTAAGAAGCACAGATACGCAGTATTTT.

The table lists this clone with a few counts. This sequence joins TRBV27 and TRBJ1-6; the match to TRBD1 covers 7 bases. V shed 5 bases, J shed 2 bases, and the junction held 3 bases outside the gene matches. This CDR3 comprises 15 residues. Germline V gene lookup returns CDR1 MNHEY and CDR2 SMNVEV (reference sequence). In nucleotides, the CDR3 is TGTGCCAGCAGTACGACAGGGACCTATAATTCACCCCTCCACTTT. Translated, it gives CASSTTGTYNSPLHF.

Only one count was recorded for this clone. This sequence joins TRBV2 and TRBJ2-7; TRBD2 matches at 10 bases. V shed 6 bases and J 6 bases; nucleotides not matched to a gene: 8. The CDR3 loop spans 14 amino acids. From germline, CDR1 is SNHLY and CDR2 FYNNEI. CDR3 DNA: TGTGCCAGCAGAAGAGCGGGAGGGCCCTCCGAGCAGTACTTC. Amino acids: CASRRAGGPSEQYF.